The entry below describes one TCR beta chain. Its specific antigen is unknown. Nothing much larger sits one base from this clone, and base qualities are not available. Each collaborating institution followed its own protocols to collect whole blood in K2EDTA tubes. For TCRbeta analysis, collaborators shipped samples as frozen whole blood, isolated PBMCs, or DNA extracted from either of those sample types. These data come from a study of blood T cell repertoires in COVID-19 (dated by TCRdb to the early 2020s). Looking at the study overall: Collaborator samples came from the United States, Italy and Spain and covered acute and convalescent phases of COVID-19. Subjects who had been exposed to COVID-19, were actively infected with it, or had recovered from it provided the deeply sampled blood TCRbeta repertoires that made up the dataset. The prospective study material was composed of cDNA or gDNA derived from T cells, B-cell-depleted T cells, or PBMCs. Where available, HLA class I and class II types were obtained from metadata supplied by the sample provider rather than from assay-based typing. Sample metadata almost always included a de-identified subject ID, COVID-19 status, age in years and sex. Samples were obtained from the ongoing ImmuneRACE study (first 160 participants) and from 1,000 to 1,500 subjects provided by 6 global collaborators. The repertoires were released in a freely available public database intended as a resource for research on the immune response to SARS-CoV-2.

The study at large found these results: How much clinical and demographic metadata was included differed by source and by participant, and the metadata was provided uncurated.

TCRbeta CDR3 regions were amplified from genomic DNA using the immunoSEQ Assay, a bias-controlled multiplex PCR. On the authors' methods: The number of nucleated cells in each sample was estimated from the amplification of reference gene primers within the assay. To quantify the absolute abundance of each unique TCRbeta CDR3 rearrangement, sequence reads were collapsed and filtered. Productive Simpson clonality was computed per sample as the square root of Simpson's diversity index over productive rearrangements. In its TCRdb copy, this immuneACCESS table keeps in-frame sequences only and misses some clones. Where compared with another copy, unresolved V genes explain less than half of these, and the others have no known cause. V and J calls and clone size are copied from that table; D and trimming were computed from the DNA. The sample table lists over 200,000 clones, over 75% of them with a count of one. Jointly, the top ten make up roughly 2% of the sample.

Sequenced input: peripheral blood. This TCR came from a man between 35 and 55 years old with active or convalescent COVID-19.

The CDR3 here reads CASSLEQGTGSPLHF. The bases are TGTGCCAGCAGCTTAGAGCAGGGGACGGGTTCACCCCTCCACTTT. The rearrangement joined TRBV11-2 to TRBJ1-6; the D segment could be TRBD1, given 6 matching bases. From the cysteine up to the phenylalanine, the CDR3 has a length of 15 residues. The only DNA kept is the CDR3, 45 bases in frame from the first base. The germline V gene gives CDR1 as SGHAT and CDR2 as FQNNGV. The junction carries 12 bases between V and J, which are trimmed by 0 bases and 9 bases respectively.